A selection of T cell receptor beta chains follows, all from one sample in a study of blood T cell repertoires in COVID-19. The data were produced by immunoSEQ multiplex PCR, yet TCRdb's version contains in-frame clones alone and is incomplete. The sample lists about 25,000 clones; around 86% were seen once. The sample comprised peripheral blood. These receptors came from a man in his 70s with acute or convalescent COVID-19. Both conserved end residues are part of each CDR3. A D gene is named only where the DNA matches it firmly. Only part of the rows carry a size: once, few, many, or a class if the clone is expanded.

>TRBV6-6|.|TRBJ1-4|once
TGTGCCAGCAGTTACTCGGCAGGGAATGAAAAACTGTTTTTT
CASSYSAGNEKLFF
>TRBV5-6|.|TRBJ1-1|.
TGTGCCAGCAGCTTGAGGTGGGCAGAAGCTTTCTTT
CASSLRWAEAFF
>TRBV5-4|TRBD1|TRBJ2-5|.
TGTGCCAGCAGCCTCGGGACAGTTGGAGAGACCCAGTACTTC
CASSLGTVGETQYF
>TRBV6-6|TRBD1|TRBJ1-1|.
TGTGCCAGCAGTAACCCGGGACAGGGTATGACTGAAGCTTTCTTT
CASSNPGQGMTEAFF
>TRBV5-5|.|TRBJ2-7|.
TGTGCCAGCAGCTTGGCCCCCGGCGAGCAGTACTTC
CASSLAPGEQYF
>TRBV13|.|TRBJ2-7|.
TGTGCCAGCAGCCCGCCGCAGGGCTACTACGAGCAGTACTTC
CASSPPQGYYEQYF
>TRBV29-1|TRBD2|TRBJ2-5|.
TGCAGCGCCTACACCGGCATCGGGACTAGCGGGATAGAGACCCAGTACTTC
CSAYTGIGTSGIETQYF
>TRBV5-1|.|TRBJ1-5|.
TGCGCCAGCAGGGTTGGGACACATGACAATCAGCCCCAGCATTTT
CASRVGTHDNQPQHF
>TRBV10-2|TRBD1|TRBJ2-7|.
TGCGCCAGCAGTGGACGGACAGGGGGCGAGCAGTACTTC
CASSGRTGGEQYF
>TRBV18|TRBD2|TRBJ2-5|.
TGTGCCAGCTCACCACCGGGACTAACCGGAGAGACCCAGTACTTC
CASSPPGLTGETQYF
>TRBV19|TRBD2|TRBJ2-3|.
TGTGCCAGTAGTCCAACTAGCGGGGGGTCCTCCCGGGCAGATACGCAGTATTTT
CASSPTSGGSSRADTQYF
>TRBV6-2/TRBV6-3|TRBD2|TRBJ2-7|few
TGTGCCAGCAGTTATTTAGCGGGGTATTCCTACGAGCAGTACTTC
CASSYLAGYSYEQYF
>TRBV5-8|.|TRBJ1-5|.
TGTGCCAGCAGCCCGGGCATCGGGGAGCGGCCCCAGCATTTT
CASSPGIGERPQHF
>TRBV27|TRBD2|TRBJ2-1|.
TGTGCCAGCAGTTCCCGGGGACTAGCGGGAGGATCCTACAATGAGCAGTTCTTC
CASSSRGLAGGSYNEQFF
>TRBV19|.|TRBJ2-7|.
TGTGCCAGTAGTGCTCCCGGACATCCCTACGAGCAGTACTTC
CASSAPGHPYEQYF
>TRBV7-8|TRBD2|TRBJ2-7|.
TGTGCCAGCAGCCCACCAGGGGTCGGGACTAGCGGGAGCGGGATCTCCTACGAGCAGTACTTC
CASSPPGVGTSGSGISYEQYF
>TRBV30|TRBD1|TRBJ1-1|.
TGTGCGCGAGCGCAGGGGGCGGTGGCTGAAGCTTTCTTT
CARAQGAVAEAFF
>TRBV7-2|.|TRBJ1-4|.
TGTGCCAGCAGCTTAGGTCCATCAACTAATGAAAAACTGTTTTTT
CASSLGPSTNEKLFF
>TRBV6-5|.|TRBJ2-7|.
TGTGCCAGCAGTACAGACAGTTCCGAGCAGTACTTC
CASSTDSSEQYF
>TRBV4-1|TRBD1|TRBJ2-7|.
TGCGCCAGCAGCCCCGGGACAGGGGCGGATGAGCAGTACTTC
CASSPGTGADEQYF
>TRBV18|.|TRBJ1-2|few
TGTGCCAGCTCACAGGGAGCCTACAACTATGGCTACACCTTC
CASSQGAYNYGYTF
>TRBV6-2/TRBV6-3|.|TRBJ1-2|.
TGTGCCAGCAGTTCCGACGGTTCCGGGGGCTATGGCTACACCTTC
CASSSDGSGGYGYTF
>TRBV2|.|TRBJ1-6|few
TGTGCCAGCAGTGACCTAGCGAGATATAATTCACCCCTCCACTTT
CASSDLARYNSPLHF
>TRBV20-1|TRBD1|TRBJ2-3|.
TGCAGTGCTTGGACAGGGAGAATGAATTTT
CSAWTGRMNF
>TRBV9|.|TRBJ2-1|.
TGTGCCAGCAGCGTAGACCATAGCTCCTACAATGAGCAGTTCTTC
CASSVDHSSYNEQFF
>TRBV5-6|.|TRBJ2-3|few
TGTGCCAGCAGCTTGGGTCGTCCCCGACAGAGCACAGATACGCAGTATTTT
CASSLGRPRQSTDTQYF
>TRBV10-3|.|TRBJ1-4|few
TGTGCCATCGCGGATACAACTAATGAAAAACTGTTTTTT
CAIADTTNEKLFF
>TRBV20-1|.|TRBJ2-1|.
TGCAGTGCGGACTTCTACAATGAGCAGTTCTTC
CSADFYNEQFF
>TRBV5-1|.|TRBJ2-7|.
TGCGCCAGCAGCGCCCCCACAGGGTCCGGCGAGCAGTACTTC
CASSAPTGSGEQYF
>TRBV11-3|.|TRBJ2-2|.
TGTGCCAGCAGCTTAGGGGAGAACCCGGGTGGGACCGGGGAGCTGTTTTTT
CASSLGENPGGTGELFF
>TRBV27|TRBD2|TRBJ2-4|.
TGTGCCAGCAGTTTAAGGGCGGGGGGAAACATTCAGTACTTC
CASSLRAGGNIQYF
>TRBV2|TRBD1|TRBJ1-5|.
TGTGCCAGCAGTCGAGACAGGGGAGGCAATCAGCCCCAGCATTTT
CASSRDRGGNQPQHF
>TRBV11-3|.|TRBJ2-1|.
TGTGCCAGCAGCTTAGATAGTGCCCGCAATGAGCAGTTCTTC
CASSLDSARNEQFF
>TRBV7-9|TRBD1|TRBJ1-1|.
TGTGCCAGCAGCTCGACGACAGGGAGGACTGAAGCTTTCTTT
CASSSTTGRTEAFF